Shown below are 28 T cell receptor beta chains from a single sample sequenced in a study of T-cell reconstitution after alpha-beta-depleted transplantation in children. Library preparation (for TCRbeta) was performed with unique molecular identifiers. TCRdb re-called the PCR reads with MiXCR, one entry per CDR3 protein. The sample carries 780,000 or so distinct CDR3 sequences, around 15% recorded once. This sample comprised PBMCs, mostly from graft donor cells, obtained 360 days after TCRalphabeta/CD19-depleted stem cell transplant. The receptors stem from a male patient aged 5 to 17 who had a stem cell transplant for acute lymphoblastic leukemia, so the T cells may come from the graft donor.

The rearrangement uses TRBV29-1 and TRBJ2-7, with D hard to call. The CDR3 covers 13 residues. Deletions cut 3 bases from V and 0 bases from J, with 9 bases between. CDR1 is SQVTM, CDR2 ANQGSEA, per germline. In DNA form, the CDR3 reads TGCAGCGTTGAGGGTGTGAGCTCCTACGAGCAGTACTTC. Translated, it gives CSVEGVSSYEQYF.

V gene TRBV28 combines with J gene TRBJ2-1; D uncertain. The CDR3 totals 13 residues. Germline-derived CDR1 and CDR2 are MDHEN and SYDVKM. Trimming took off 1 base at V and 8 bases at J, with 9 bases between the two ends. CDR3 nucleotides: TGTGCCAGCAGTTTATCCCCAGGCTATGAGCAGTTCTTC. It encodes CASSLSPGYEQFF.

This clonotype was detected a few times. The chain employs TRBV7-9 and TRBJ1-4; 7 nucleotides align to TRBD1. This CDR3 has 14 residues. The V gene's germline CDR1 is SEHNR and CDR2 FQNEAQ (reference sequence). The trim removed 5 bases at V and 7 bases at J, leaving 7 bases unmatched. CDR3 residues: CASSQTGISEKLFF. The CDR3, as DNA: TGTGCCAGCAGCCAGACAGGGATAAGTGAAAAACTGTTTTTT.

The CDR3 sequence is CASSGGGTGYNEQFF. The CDR3 DNA follows: TGCGCCAGCAGCGGGGGGGGGACAGGATACAATGAGCAGTTCTTC. The chain is built from TRBV5-1 and TRBJ2-1; possible D gene TRBD1, 8 bases. CDR1 SGHRS and CDR2 YFSETQ come from the germline V gene. The CDR3 is made up of 15 amino acids. With 4 bases removed from V and 4 bases from J, the gap between germline ends came to 15 bases.

This chain connects TRBV5-1 to TRBJ2-6; 10 nucleotides line up with TRBD2. V lost 4 bases to trimming and J lost 0 bases; unmatched junction nucleotides: 7. This CDR3 is built from 18 residues. Germline V CDR1 and CDR2: SGHRS, YFSETQ. CDR3 protein: CASSVSTSGTSGANVLTF. In DNA, the CDR3 is TGCGCCAGCAGCGTAAGTACTAGCGGGACCTCTGGGGCCAACGTCCTGACTTTC.

J is TRBJ2-5 and V is TRBV7-2; 13 nucleotides align to TRBD2. The germline CDR1 and CDR2 sequences are SGHTA and FQGNSA. J was trimmed by 4 bases and V by 5 bases; bases with no gene match: 7. This CDR3 comprises 16 residues. CDR3 in amino acids: CASSPTRLAGGETQYF. CDR3 bases: TGTGCCAGCAGCCCAACTCGACTAGCGGGAGGAGAGACCCAGTACTTC. Combining the CDR3 with reference TRBV7-2 and TRBJ2-5 gives the whole variable domain GAGVSQSPSNKVTEKGKDVELRCDPISGHTALYWYRQSLGQGLEFLIYFQGNSAPDKSGLPSDRFSAERTGGSVSTLTIQRTQQEDSAVYLCASSPTRLAGGETQYFGPGTRLLVL.

This clonotype was observed a handful of times. The genes are TRBV7-8 and TRBJ2-7; D might be TRBD1 (6 bases). Trimming stripped 5 bases from V and 4 bases from J, with 12 bases between. CDR3 length: 13 residues. Germline CDR1 reads SGHVS; CDR2 reads FQNEAQ. CDR3 bases: TGTGCCAGCAGCGTTACAGGGTTATACGAGCAGTACTTC. It encodes CASSVTGLYEQYF.

The chain couples TRBV2 to TRBJ2-7; D is perhaps TRBD1 (5 bases). CDR3 length: 14 residues. Deletions cut 3 bases from V and 3 bases from J, with 12 bases between. Germline values: CDR1 SNHLY, CDR2 FYNNEI. CDR3 DNA sequence: TGTGCCAGCAGTGAGCTCGAACAGGTCTACGAGCAGTACTTC. Translating gives CASSELEQVYEQYF.

This clonotype was seen many times. The rearrangement uses TRBV5-1 and TRBJ2-5; D call uncertain. Trimming took 1 base from V and 1 from J, leaving 8 bases between them. CDR1 is SGHRS, CDR2 YFSETQ, per germline. The CDR3 sequence is 14 residues long. The CDR3 bases are TGCGCCAGCAGCTTGAAACTACTCCAAGAGACCCAGTACTTC. This encodes CASSLKLLQETQYF. The full variable domain, with the rest looked up from reference TRBV5-1 and TRBJ2-5, is KAGVTQTPRYLIKTRGQQVTLSCSPISGHRSVSWYQQTPGQGLQFLFEYFSETQRNKGNFPGRFSGRQFSNSRSEMNVSTLELGDSALYLCASSLKLLQETQYFGPGTRLLVL.

Ten or more counts support this clonotype. The chain has TRBV6-5 and TRBJ2-1; weak D call: TRBD2 (5 bases). Trimming removed 2 bases at V and 0 bases at J, with 8 bases between. The CDR3 consists of 15 residues. The germline gives CDR1 MNHEY, CDR2 SVGAGI. The CDR3 region is CASSYTGSSYNEQFF. The CDR3 nucleotides read TGTGCCAGCAGTTACACGGGGAGCTCCTACAATGAGCAGTTCTTC.

The rearrangement uses TRBV7-8 and TRBJ2-2; D gene ambiguous. The CDR3 extends over 14 amino acids. Germline CDR1 reads SGHVS; CDR2 reads FQNEAQ. V lost 1 base to trimming and J lost 4 bases, with 7 bases between them. CDR3 in DNA: TGTGCCAGCAGCTTAGGGTTCTCCACCGGGGAGCTGTTTTTT. This encodes CASSLGFSTGELFF.

The rearrangement links TRBV12-3 or TRBV12-4 to TRBJ2-1, with TRBD2 as a possible D gene (5 bases). CDR3 length equals 14 residues. V dropped 7 bases and J dropped 9 bases, with 19 bases sitting between them. CDR3 in DNA: TGTGCCAGCACCCCCGTTGGCGGCGGAGGTGAGCAGTTCTTC. Protein product: CASTPVGGGGEQFF.

This clonotype has only a few counts. The rearrangement joins TRBV5-6 to TRBJ2-5, with no clear D. There are 15 residues in the CDR3. Germline V gives CDR1 SGHDT, CDR2 YYEEEE. The V and J ends lost 0 bases and 5 bases respectively, with 14 bases between them. Here the CDR3 DNA reads TGTGCCAGCAGCTTGGGCGGACCGTCTGGGGAGACCCAGTACTTC. It yields the protein CASSLGGPSGETQYF.

The chain has TRBV4-1 and TRBJ2-2; TRBD2 agrees at 9 bases. V was clipped by 3 bases and J by 4 bases; unmatched bases: 6. The CDR3 loop spans 16 amino acids. CDR1 and CDR2 from the germline V gene are MGHRA and YSYEKL. DNA of the CDR3: TGCGCCAGCAGCCATGCGGGAGGGCCGGGCACCGGGGAGCTGTTTTTT. This encodes CASSHAGGPGTGELFF.

This clonotype was found many times. The gene calls are TRBV4-1 and TRBJ2-3, with 8 nucleotides matching TRBD2. This CDR3 region has 17 residues. Trimming removed 3 bases from V and 6 bases from J; junction bases left unmatched: 14. Germline values: CDR1 MGHRA, CDR2 YSYEKL. Here the CDR3 reads CASSQEGLASITDTQYF. The DNA of the CDR3 is TGCGCCAGCAGCCAGGAAGGACTAGCAAGTATCACGGATACGCAGTATTTT.

Ten or more counts support this clonotype. The CDR3 nucleotides are TGTGCCAGCAGCCAACTGAGTGGTGAGCAGTTCTTC. Amino acids: CASSQLSGEQFF. V is TRBV12-3 or TRBV12-4 and J is TRBJ2-1; D remains ambiguous. This CDR3 region has 12 residues. Deletions cut 6 bases from V and 9 bases from J, with 12 bases between.

The chain couples TRBV5-1 to TRBJ1-1, with 8 bases aligning to TRBD1. CDR1 SGHRS and CDR2 YFSETQ come from the germline V gene. The CDR3 is 17 residues long. Trimming removed 4 bases from V and 1 base from J; junction bases left unmatched: 12. CDR3 region: CASSPVPGQARNTEAFF. CDR3 in DNA: TGCGCCAGCAGCCCCGTCCCGGGACAGGCTCGGAACACTGAAGCTTTCTTT.

This clonotype has a count of ten or more. This rearrangement joins TRBV20-1 to TRBJ2-4, with D tentatively TRBD2 (5 bases). The CDR3 totals 12 residues. Germline loops: CDR1 DFQATT, CDR2 SNEGSKA (reference sequence). Trimming stripped 6 bases from V and 0 bases from J, with 6 bases between. The DNA of the CDR3 is TGCAGTGCCGGGGTAGCCAAAAACATTCAGTACTTC. Encoded protein: CSAGVAKNIQYF.

This chain joins TRBV6-2 or TRBV6-3 and TRBJ2-5, with D possibly being TRBD1 (5 bases). There are 16 residues in the CDR3. Per germline, CDR1 MNHEY and CDR2 SVGEGT. With 10 bases removed from V and 1 base from J, the gap between germline ends came to 22 bases. Here the CDR3 reads CATLPRSPDTQETQYF. The CDR3 nucleotides read TGTGCCACCTTACCTAGATCACCGGACACCCAAGAGACCCAGTACTTC.

This clonotype came up a few times. The CDR3 spells CASSRIGATSGRRDEQFF. In DNA, the CDR3 is TGTGCCAGCAGCCGAATTGGGGCGACTAGCGGGAGAAGGGATGAGCAGTTCTTC. This chain connects TRBV11-2 to TRBJ2-1; 12 nucleotides line up with TRBD2. V was clipped by 5 bases and J by 8 bases; unmatched bases: 16. The CDR3 spans 18 residues. Germline V CDR1 and CDR2: SGHAT, FQNNGV. The entire variable domain, with the rest obtained from reference TRBV11-2 and TRBJ2-1, is as follows: EAGVAQSPRYKIIEKRQSVAFWCNPISGHATLYWYQQILGQGPKLLIQFQNNGVVDDSQLPKDRFSAERLKGVDSTLKIQPAKLEDSAVYLCASSRIGATSGRRDEQFFGPGTRLTVL.

This clonotype showed up just a few times. The chain combines TRBV4-1 with TRBJ1-4; D is uncertain. Germline V gene data show CDR1 as MGHRA and CDR2 as YSYEKL. Trimming removed 2 bases at V and 3 bases at J, with 16 bases between. This CDR3 region has 17 residues. The CDR3 coding sequence is TGCGCCAGCAGCCAACTGCCCTCTATATTGTCTAATGAAAAACTGTTTTTT. Translated: CASSQLPSILSNEKLFF.

The table lists this clonotype with a few counts. The chain uses TRBV11-2 and TRBJ2-4, with 12 bases fitting TRBD1. V lost 4 bases, J lost 6 bases, and 7 bases stayed unmatched. Looked up from germline, CDR1 is SGHAT and CDR2 is FQNNGV. This CDR3 spans 16 amino acids. The CDR3 protein is CASSSRDRGRRNIQYF. The DNA of the CDR3 is TGTGCCAGCAGCTCTCGGGACAGGGGGCGTAGAAACATTCAGTACTTC. The whole variable domain, remainder taken from reference TRBV11-2 and TRBJ2-4, is EAGVAQSPRYKIIEKRQSVAFWCNPISGHATLYWYQQILGQGPKLLIQFQNNGVVDDSQLPKDRFSAERLKGVDSTLKIQPAKLEDSAVYLCASSSRDRGRRNIQYFGAGTRLSVL.

There are a few counts of this clonotype. V and J are TRBV7-9 and TRBJ2-1, with TRBD2 matching over 11 bases. The CDR3 spans 16 residues. CDR1 and CDR2 (germline): SEHNR, FQNEAQ (reference sequence). V dropped 5 bases and J dropped 5; count of bases not matched to a gene: 8. The CDR3 DNA reads TGTGCCAGCAGCCGGCACGGGACTAGCGGCAACAATGAGCAGTTCTTC. Protein sequence: CASSRHGTSGNNEQFF.

This rearrangement joins TRBV5-1 to TRBJ2-2; 10 positions match TRBD1. Germline V gives CDR1 SGHRS, CDR2 YFSETQ. J was trimmed by 1 base and V by 4 bases; bases with no gene match: 4. The CDR3 covers 16 residues. As DNA, the CDR3 is TGCGCCAGCAGCCCCGGACAGGGGGGGAACACCGGGGAGCTGTTTTTT. It yields the protein CASSPGQGGNTGELFF.

This chain links TRBV7-2 with TRBJ1-2; perhaps TRBD1 as D (6 bases). Germline CDR1 and CDR2: SGHTA and FQGNSA. Between the trimmed V and J ends, which lost 4 bases and 3 bases, there was a span of 15 bases. CDR3 length: 15 amino acids. The CDR3 sequence is CASSSIQGYYYGYTF. The DNA for the CDR3 is TGTGCCAGCAGCTCGATACAGGGATATTACTATGGCTACACCTTC.

The table lists this clonotype with a few counts. This sequence joins TRBV12-3 or TRBV12-4 and TRBJ2-7; possible D gene TRBD2, 5 bases. V shed 1 base and J shed 2 bases, with 12 bases lying between them. CDR3 length: 15 amino acids. DNA for the CDR3: TGTGCCAGCAGTTTAGAAGGCAGCGGAACCTACGAGCAGTACTTC. It yields the protein CASSLEGSGTYEQYF.

The V call is TRBV5-5, the J call TRBJ2-7; weak D call: TRBD2 (5 bases). V lost 4 bases and J lost 1, with 15 bases in between. This CDR3 is built from 15 residues. Germline V gene data show CDR1 as SGHKS and CDR2 as YYEKEE (reference sequence). CDR3 DNA: TGTGCCAGCAGCAGGGCCGCGAGGGCGTCCTACGAGCAGTACTTC. Amino acid sequence: CASSRAARASYEQYF.

This chain joins TRBV9 and TRBJ2-5, with D possibly matching TRBD2 (6 bases). Germline-derived CDR1 and CDR2 are SGDLS and YYNGEE. Trimming took 0 bases from V and 5 from J, leaving 14 bases between them. CDR3 length: 15 residues. CDR3 region: CASSVDPGARETQYF. The CDR3 DNA follows: TGTGCCAGCAGCGTAGATCCGGGAGCGAGGGAGACCCAGTACTTC.